The clone carrying this T cell receptor beta chain was counted a few times. This entry comes from a study of PD-L1 blockade in urothelial cancer. Study details: Analysis of blood occurred 3 weeks (second dose) and 6 weeks after treatment start. Across blood samples, T cells had a median count of approximately 140,000.

From germline, CDR1 is MDHEN and CDR2 SYDVKM. V trimming: 1 base; J trimming: 2 bases; junction bases outside the gene matches: 6. This CDR3 contains 16 residues. Time point meaning: pretreatment peripheral blood. Per patient, between 1 and 8 samples were collected at pretreatment and on-treatment time points. Sequenced by immunoSEQ multiplex PCR; TCRdb stores in-frame clones only, minus some. The table shows over 100,000 clones, with 65% to 85% occurring only once. The material was PBMCs, obtained around atezolizumab (anti-PD-L1) treatment. This TCR was recovered from a man aged 50 to 60 with urothelial cancer. The genes are TRBV28 and TRBJ2-7, with 9 bases lining up with TRBD1. CDR3 sequence (DNA): TGTGCCAGCAGTTTATTTACAGGGGGCTCCACCTACGAGCAGTACTTC. Its protein product is CASSLFTGGSTYEQYF.